This passage covers 19 T cell receptor beta chains from one sample sequenced in a study of blood T cell repertoires in COVID-19. Data came from immunoSEQ multiplex PCR; TCRdb stores just in-frame clones and leaves some out. The sample has 250,000 to 400,000 clones; 90% are singletons. Sequencing was performed on PBMCs or T cells enriched from blood (not recorded which). Receptors originate from a man in his fifties or sixties who had recovered from COVID-19.

CDR3 amino acids: CASSPRTGPYEQYF. The CDR3 nucleotides are TGTGCCAGTAGTCCGCGGACAGGGCCTTACGAGCAGTACTTC. The rearrangement links TRBV19 to TRBJ2-7; TRBD1 matches 8 bases. This CDR3 has 14 amino acids. Germline V gives CDR1 LNHDA, CDR2 SQIVND (reference sequence). Trimming cost V 5 bases and J 4 bases; bases outside gene matches: 7.

This clone has a single count. The chain uses TRBV5-4 and TRBJ1-6, with D maybe TRBD1 (5 bases). CDR3 size: 15 residues. CDR1 and CDR2 (germline): SGHNT, YYREEE (reference sequence). The V gene lost 3 bases and the J gene lost 9 bases, with 16 bases spanning the gap. The chain's CDR3 is CASSSDRYGFSPLHF. The CDR3 nucleotides read TGTGCCAGCAGCTCAGACAGATACGGTTTTTCACCCCTCCACTTT.

The chain is built from TRBV21-1 and TRBJ2-2; TRBD1 was called by the table and not checked on the DNA. TRBV21-1 is marked as a pseudogene. The CDR3 has 18 amino acids. The DNA of the CDR3 is TGTGCCAGCAGCCAGAGGACAGCGGACAAAGCGAACACCGGGGAGCTGTTTTTT. This codes for CASSQRTADKANTGELFF.

This clone appeared a single time. The V and J genes are TRBV9 and TRBJ2-5, with D perhaps TRBD2 (5 bases). The V gene lost 3 bases and the J gene lost 5 bases, with 23 bases spanning the gap. Germline values: CDR1 SGDLS, CDR2 YYNGEE. This CDR3 spans 17 amino acids. In DNA form, the CDR3 reads TGTGCCAGCAGCGGGGGAGTCGGGCGGTCGTCTTTGGAGACCCAGTACTTC. Translated: CASSGGVGRSSLETQYF. The full variable domain, with the rest looked up from reference TRBV9 and TRBJ2-5, is DSGVTQTPKHLITATGQRVTLRCSPRSGDLSVYWYQQSLDQGLQFLIQYYNGEERAKGNILERFSAQQFPDLHSELNLSSLELGDSALYFCASSGGVGRSSLETQYFGPGTRLLVL.

This clone was counted once. The chain employs TRBV20-1 and TRBJ2-1, with D maybe TRBD2 (6 bases). V lost 7 bases to trimming and J lost 2 bases, with 6 bases between them. The length of the CDR3 is 11 residues. Germline V gene data show CDR1 as DFQATT and CDR2 as SNEGSKA (reference sequence). The CDR3 loop is CSGGAYNEQFF. In DNA, the CDR3 is TGCAGTGGGGGGGCCTACAATGAGCAGTTCTTC.

V usage is TRBV7-9 and J usage is TRBJ2-4; D gene uncertain. The germline V gene encodes CDR1 SEHNR and CDR2 FQNEAQ (reference sequence). Trimming cost V 1 base and J 13 bases, with 11 bases left between them. The CDR3 extends over 12 amino acids. This chain's CDR3 is CASSLDSKRQYF. DNA for the CDR3: TGTGCCAGCAGCTTAGATAGTAAACGGCAGTACTTC. The variable domain in full, with the rest retrieved from reference TRBV7-9 and TRBJ2-4, is DTGVSQNPRHKITKRGQNVTFRCDPISEHNRLYWYRQTLGQGPEFLTYFQNEAQLEKSRLLSDRFSAERPKGSFSTLEIQRTEQGDSAMYLCASSLDSKRQYFGAGTRLSVL.

The rearrangement uses TRBV11-3 and TRBJ2-2; the D is unclear. V was shortened by 2 bases and J by 8 bases, with 3 bases between the two germline ends. From germline, CDR1 is SGHNT and CDR2 YENEEA. This CDR3 region has 11 residues. DNA for the CDR3: TGTGCCAGCAGCTTAACTGGGGAGCTGTTTTTT. This sequence encodes CASSLTGELFF.

On this clone: Different DNA sequences within this sample yield the same CDR3. This chain uses TRBV19 with TRBJ2-7; 9 bases are a match to TRBD1. This CDR3 has 14 amino acids. Germline V CDR1 and CDR2: LNHDA, SQIVND (reference sequence). The ends lost 4 bases at V and 1 base at J; junction bases unmatched: 2. Here the CDR3 DNA reads TGTGCCAGTAGTACGGGGACAGGGTCCTACGAGCAGTACTTC. It specifies CASSTGTGSYEQYF.

J is TRBJ2-1 and V is TRBV12-3 or TRBV12-4, with D possibly matching TRBD1 (7 bases). With 6 bases removed from V and 15 bases from J, the gap between germline ends came to 18 bases. This CDR3 has 12 residues. The CDR3: CASSSGGSRRFF. CDR3 nucleotide sequence: TGTGCCAGCAGCTCAGGGGGGAGTAGACGGTTCTTC.

About this clone: Distinct nucleotide sequences in the sample also encode this CDR3. V gene TRBV20-1 combines with J gene TRBJ1-1, with D uncertain. The CDR3 has 14 amino acids. V dropped 3 bases and J dropped 1 base, with 12 bases sitting between them. Germline V gene data show CDR1 as DFQATT and CDR2 as SNEGSKA (reference sequence). The CDR3 nucleotides read TGCAGTGCTAGTCTAGGTGTCCCGAACACTGAAGCTTTCTTT. Amino acid sequence: CSASLGVPNTEAFF.

The chain has TRBV5-1 and TRBJ1-1; a weak D match, TRBD1 (6 bases). Trimming took off 0 bases at V and 0 bases at J, with 9 bases between the two ends. Germline CDR1 reads SGHRS; CDR2 reads YFSETQ. The CDR3 extends over 15 amino acids. CDR3 in DNA: TGCGCCAGCAGCTTGGAGGGGGTGGTGAACACTGAAGCTTTCTTT. Translating it yields CASSLEGVVNTEAFF.

The chain couples TRBV16 to TRBJ1-5, with D possibly TRBD1 on 5 matching bases. CDR1 is KGHSY and CDR2 is FQNENV in the germline V gene. V was cut by 1 base and J by 3 bases, with 13 bases left in between. CDR3 length: 16 amino acids. CDR3 sequence (DNA): TGTGCCAGCAGCCAATTCGCGGGACGAGTCAATCAGCCCCAGCATTTT. Residues: CASSQFAGRVNQPQHF.

The count of this clone is one. Other DNA sequences of this sample code for an identical CDR3. This rearrangement joins TRBV15 to TRBJ2-7, with D unresolved. The CDR3 spans 12 residues. Trimming removed 0 bases from V and 3 bases from J, with 3 bases in between. The V gene's germline CDR1 is LNHNV and CDR2 YYDKDF (reference sequence). The CDR3 region is CATSRDRYEQYF. Written as DNA, the CDR3 is TGTGCCACCAGCAGAGATCGCTACGAGCAGTACTTC.

The chain joins TRBV5-6 to TRBJ1-6; D not resolved. Germline-derived CDR1 and CDR2 are SGHDT and YYEEEE. Trimming took off 0 bases at V and 0 bases at J, with 7 bases between the two ends. This CDR3 spans 16 amino acids. The CDR3 sequence is CASSLVGSSYNSPLHF. As DNA, the CDR3 is TGTGCCAGCAGCTTGGTTGGCAGCTCCTATAATTCACCCCTCCACTTT.

This chain uses TRBV3-1 (or the pseudogene TRBV3-2) with TRBJ1-2; a weak D match, TRBD1 (6 bases). Germline V gives CDR1 LGHDT, CDR2 YNNKEL (reference sequence). CDR3 length equals 13 residues. The V gene lost 4 bases and the J gene lost 8 bases, with 14 bases spanning the gap. The CDR3, as DNA: TGTGCCAGCAGCCCGGACAGTGGGAGCGGCTACACCTTC. Translated, it gives CASSPDSGSGYTF.

The chain combines TRBV11-3 with TRBJ1-6, with no clear D. This CDR3 has 12 residues. The V gene's germline CDR1 is SGHNT and CDR2 YENEEA. V lost 1 base, J lost 15 bases, and 10 bases lay in between. In nucleotides, the CDR3 is TGTGCCAGCAGCTTAGTGGGAGGGCTCCTCCACTTT. Translation: CASSLVGGLLHF.

This clone was seen only a few times. This sample also contains other DNA sequences that code for the same CDR3. The rearrangement uses TRBV2 and TRBJ1-2, with 7 positions matching TRBD1. Germline CDR1 SNHLY, CDR2 FYNNEI. The CDR3 loop spans 14 amino acids. V was pared by 5 bases and J by 4 bases, with 7 bases of the junction left unmatched. CDR3 nucleotide sequence: TGTGCCAGCAGTCGGGACAGAACCTCCTATGGCTACACCTTC. This sequence encodes CASSRDRTSYGYTF.

This chain connects TRBV6-5 to TRBJ2-1; tentatively, D is TRBD2 (6 bases). Germline-derived CDR1 and CDR2 are MNHEY and SVGAGI. Between the trimmed V and J ends, which lost 0 bases and 7 bases, there was a span of 13 bases. This CDR3 contains 15 residues. CDR3 residues: CASSYSFTSPNEQFF. The CDR3 nucleotides read TGTGCCAGCAGTTACTCGTTTACTAGCCCTAATGAGCAGTTCTTC.

This clone has just one count. The chain joins TRBV5-4 to TRBJ1-6; D not resolved. The CDR3 contains 15 residues. Germline V gives CDR1 SGHNT, CDR2 YYREEE (reference sequence). V was shortened by 2 bases and J by 6 bases, with 12 bases between the two germline ends. CDR3: CASSFQLGGNSPLHF. CDR3 DNA: TGTGCCAGCAGCTTCCAGCTCGGCGGTAATTCACCCCTCCACTTT.